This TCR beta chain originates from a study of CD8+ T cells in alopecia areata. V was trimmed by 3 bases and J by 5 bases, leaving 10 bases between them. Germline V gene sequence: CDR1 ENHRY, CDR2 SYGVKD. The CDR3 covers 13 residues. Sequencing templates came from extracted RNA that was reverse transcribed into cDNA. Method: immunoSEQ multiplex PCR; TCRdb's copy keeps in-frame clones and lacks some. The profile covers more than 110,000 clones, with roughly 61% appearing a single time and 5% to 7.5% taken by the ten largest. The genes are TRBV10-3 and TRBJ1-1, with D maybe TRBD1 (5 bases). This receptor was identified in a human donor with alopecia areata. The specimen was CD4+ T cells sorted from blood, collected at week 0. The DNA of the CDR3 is TGTGCCATCAGTGAACGGGGGGGTACTGAAGCTTTCTTT. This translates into CAISERGGTEAFF.